The T cell receptor beta chain under discussion was sequenced for a study of T cell changes during pregnancy in multiple sclerosis (dated by TCRdb to between 2018 and 2021). For the study in its entirety: Changes in the T cell repertoire over the course of pregnancy were examined in this study in women with multiple sclerosis.

This clone was seen more than once but under ten times. The antigen it binds to is not known. No much larger clone is present one base from it, and per-base qualities are unavailable. Libraries were made using the immunoSEQ multiplex PCR assay. This is the immuneACCESS table as TCRdb keeps it, with only in-frame sequences that have V and J called. A part of the clones is gone; compared with another copy, unresolved V genes explain less than half, and the rest is unexplained. This sample gives about 36,000 clones in total; over 75% of them show up just once. The ten most abundant clones make up about 11% of the sample. For CDR1 and CDR2, the germline V gene lists SGHRS and YFSETQ. The junction shows trimming of 4 bases on V and 1 base on J, plus 8 bases between the germline ends. The CDR3 runs 13 amino acids, cysteine and phenylalanine included. Solely the CDR3 DNA is kept, with 39 bases framed from the first base.

Here the chain combines TRBV5-1 and TRBJ1-1; the D gene is perhaps TRBD1, on 6 matching bases. Sequencing used CD8+ T cells from peripheral blood mononuclear cells, obtained in the third trimester of pregnancy. This clonotype originated in a female donor with multiple sclerosis, enrolled in a pregnancy study. Here is the DNA: TGCGCCAGCAGCCTACAGGGGAACACTGAAGCTTTCTTT. Protein translation: CASSLQGNTEAFF. The full variable domain, completed from the reference TRBV5-1 and TRBJ1-1 proteins outside the CDR3, reads KAGVTQTPRYLIKTRGQQVTLSCSPISGHRSVSWYQQTPGQGLQFLFEYFSETQRNKGNFPGRFSGRQFSNSRSEMNVSTLELGDSALYLCASSLQGNTEAFFGQGTRLTVV.